This TCR beta chain emerged from a study of STAT5B mutations in CD4+ large granular lymphocyte leukemia. Germline-derived CDR1 and CDR2 are GTSNPN and SVGIG (reference sequence). The CDR3 runs 13 residues. V lost 3 bases to trimming and J lost 5 bases, with 14 bases between them. Notes on this clone: The antigen remains unidentified.

The assay was immunoSEQ multiplex PCR, and TCRdb's table has in-frame clones only and misses some. The sample shows 20,000 to 25,000 clones, 65% to 80% of them seen only once. Findings of the study overall: TRBV06-family usage was enriched in top patient clones (8/27) versus controls (2/35).

This clonotype was obtained from a human donor in good health. V is TRBV30 and J is TRBJ2-7; D is possibly TRBD1 (6 bases). Sequenced material: CD4+ T cells from blood buffy coats. In DNA, the CDR3 is TGTGCCTGGAGCGCGGACAGTAGCCACGAGCAGTACTTC. Translated, it gives CAWSADSSHEQYF.